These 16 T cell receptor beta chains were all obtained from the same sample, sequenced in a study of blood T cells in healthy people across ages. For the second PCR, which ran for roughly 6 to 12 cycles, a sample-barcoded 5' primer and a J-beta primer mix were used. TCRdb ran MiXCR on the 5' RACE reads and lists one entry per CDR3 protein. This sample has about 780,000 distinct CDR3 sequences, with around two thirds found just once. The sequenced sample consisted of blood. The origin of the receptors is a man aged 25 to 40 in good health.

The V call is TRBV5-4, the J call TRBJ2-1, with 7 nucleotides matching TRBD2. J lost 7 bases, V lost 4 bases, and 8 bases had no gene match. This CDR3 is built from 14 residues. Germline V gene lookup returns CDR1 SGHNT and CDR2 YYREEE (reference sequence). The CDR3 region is CASSVRTRRNEQFF. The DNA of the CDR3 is TGTGCCAGCAGCGTTAGGACTAGAAGGAATGAGCAGTTCTTC.

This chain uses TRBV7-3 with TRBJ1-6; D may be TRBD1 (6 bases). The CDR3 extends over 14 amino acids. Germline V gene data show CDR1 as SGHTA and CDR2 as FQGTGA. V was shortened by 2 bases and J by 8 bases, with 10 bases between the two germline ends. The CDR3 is CASSLRGGHSPLHF. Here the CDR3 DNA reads TGTGCCAGCAGCTTACGCGGGGGGCATTCACCCCTCCACTTT.

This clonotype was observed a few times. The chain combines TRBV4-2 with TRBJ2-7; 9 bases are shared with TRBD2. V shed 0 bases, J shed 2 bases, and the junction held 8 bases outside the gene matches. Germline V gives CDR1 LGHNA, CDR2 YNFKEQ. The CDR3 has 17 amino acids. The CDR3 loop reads CASSQDGSGGRTYEQYF. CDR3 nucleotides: TGTGCCAGCAGCCAAGATGGTAGCGGGGGCCGAACCTACGAGCAGTACTTC.

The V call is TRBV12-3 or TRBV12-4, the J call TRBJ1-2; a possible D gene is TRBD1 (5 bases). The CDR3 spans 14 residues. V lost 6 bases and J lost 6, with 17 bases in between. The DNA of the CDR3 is TGTGCCAGCAGGGCGGGACCCACCAGAAATGGCTACACCTTC. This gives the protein CASRAGPTRNGYTF.

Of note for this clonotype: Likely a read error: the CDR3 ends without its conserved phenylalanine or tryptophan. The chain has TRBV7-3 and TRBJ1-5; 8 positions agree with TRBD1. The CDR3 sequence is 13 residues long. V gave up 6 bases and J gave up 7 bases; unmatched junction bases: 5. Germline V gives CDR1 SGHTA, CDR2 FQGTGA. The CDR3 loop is CASSPDRAQPQHV. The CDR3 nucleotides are TGTGCCAGCAGTCCGGACAGGGCGCAGCCCCAGCATGTT.

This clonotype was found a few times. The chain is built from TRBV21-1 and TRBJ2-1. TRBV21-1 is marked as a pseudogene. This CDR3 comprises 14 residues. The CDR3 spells CASSKASIYNEQFF. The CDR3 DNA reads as TGTGCCAGCAGCAAGGCCAGTATTTACAATGAGCAGTTCTTC.

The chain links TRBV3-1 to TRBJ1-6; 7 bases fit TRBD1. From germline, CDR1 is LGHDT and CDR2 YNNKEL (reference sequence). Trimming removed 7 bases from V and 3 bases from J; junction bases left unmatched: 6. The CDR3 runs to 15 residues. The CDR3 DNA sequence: TGTGCCAGCAATCCCGGGACAGACTATAATTCACCCCTCCACTTT. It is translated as CASNPGTDYNSPLHF.

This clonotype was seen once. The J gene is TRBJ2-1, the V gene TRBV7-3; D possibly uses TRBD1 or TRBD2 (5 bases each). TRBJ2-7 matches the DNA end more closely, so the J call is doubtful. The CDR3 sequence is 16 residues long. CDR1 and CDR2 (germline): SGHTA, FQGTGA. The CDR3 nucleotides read TGTGCCAGCAGCTTAAGGGGGACGGACTCCTACAATGAGCAGTACTTC. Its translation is CASSLRGTDSYNEQYF.

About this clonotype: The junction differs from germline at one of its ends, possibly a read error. The CDR3 region has the DNA TGTGCCGGCAGCTTAGAACCCCCAGCGGGGGGGTCGAGCACAGATACGCAGTATTTT. Translated: CAGSLEPPAGGSSTDTQYF. J is TRBJ2-3 and V is TRBV7-2; 10 bases are shared with TRBD2. The germline V gene encodes CDR1 SGHTA and CDR2 FQGNSA. CDR3 size: 19 residues.

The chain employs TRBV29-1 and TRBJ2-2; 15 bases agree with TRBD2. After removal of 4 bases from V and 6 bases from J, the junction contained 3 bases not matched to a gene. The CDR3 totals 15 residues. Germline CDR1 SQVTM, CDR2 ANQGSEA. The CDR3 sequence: CSVVRTSGGAGELFF. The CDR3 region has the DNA TGCAGCGTTGTAAGGACTAGCGGGGGGGCCGGGGAGCTGTTTTTT.

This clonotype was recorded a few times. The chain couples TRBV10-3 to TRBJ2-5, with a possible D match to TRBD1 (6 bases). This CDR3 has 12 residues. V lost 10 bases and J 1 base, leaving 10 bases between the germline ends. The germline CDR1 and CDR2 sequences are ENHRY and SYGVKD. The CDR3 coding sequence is TGTGCCACGGGACATCTCCAAGAGACCCAGTACTTC. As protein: CATGHLQETQYF.

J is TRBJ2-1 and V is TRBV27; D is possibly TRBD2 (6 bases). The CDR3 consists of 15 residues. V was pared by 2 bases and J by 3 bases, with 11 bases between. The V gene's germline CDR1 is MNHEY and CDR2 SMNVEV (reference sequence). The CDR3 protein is CASSLGGSHYNEQFF. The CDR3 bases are TGTGCCAGCAGTTTAGGGGGGTCCCACTACAATGAGCAGTTCTTC.

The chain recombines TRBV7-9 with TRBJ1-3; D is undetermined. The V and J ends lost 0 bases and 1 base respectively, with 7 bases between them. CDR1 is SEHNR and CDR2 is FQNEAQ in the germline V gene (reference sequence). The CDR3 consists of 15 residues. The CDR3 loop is CASSLAPWSGNTIYF. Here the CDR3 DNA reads TGTGCCAGCAGCTTAGCCCCCTGGTCTGGAAACACCATATATTTT.

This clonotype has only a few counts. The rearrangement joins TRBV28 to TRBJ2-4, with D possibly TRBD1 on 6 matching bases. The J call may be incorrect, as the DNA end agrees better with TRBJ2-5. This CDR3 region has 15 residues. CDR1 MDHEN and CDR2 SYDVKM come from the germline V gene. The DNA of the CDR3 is TGTGCCAGCAGCCCTGACAGGCCCCCGAAAGAGACCCAGTACTTC. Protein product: CASSPDRPPKETQYF.

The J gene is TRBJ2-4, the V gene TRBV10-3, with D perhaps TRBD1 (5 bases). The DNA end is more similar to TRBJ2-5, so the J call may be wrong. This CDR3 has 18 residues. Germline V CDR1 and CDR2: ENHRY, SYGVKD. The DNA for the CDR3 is TGTGCCATCAGTGAGTCGAAGGCAGACAGCGCGCTCCAAGAGACCCAGTACTTC. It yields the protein CAISESKADSALQETQYF.

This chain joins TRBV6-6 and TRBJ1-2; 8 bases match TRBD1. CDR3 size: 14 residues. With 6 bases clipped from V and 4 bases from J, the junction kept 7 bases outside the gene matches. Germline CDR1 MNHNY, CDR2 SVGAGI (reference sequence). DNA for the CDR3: TGTGCCAGCAGCACCGGGACAGGTTCCTATGGCTACACCTTC. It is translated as CASSTGTGSYGYTF.